These 25 T cell receptor beta chains share one sample of origin, sequenced in a study of response to subunit inactivated influenza vaccine. TCRdb processed the RT-PCR reads anew with MiXCR; each CDR3 protein has one entry. The sample has hundreds of thousands of distinct CDR3 sequences, 13% to 15% seen once. Sequenced material: PBMCs from blood, taken 14 to 15 days before vaccination. The origin of the receptors is a middle-aged man who received an inactivated influenza vaccine.

The sample holds many counts of this clonotype. This chain connects TRBV6-5 to TRBJ1-2; D is ambiguous. Deletions cut 2 bases from V and 2 bases from J, with 9 bases between. The CDR3 has 14 residues. Per the germline V gene, CDR1 is MNHEY and CDR2 is SVGAGI. The CDR3 region is CASSYTQGNYGYTF. The CDR3 DNA sequence: TGTGCCAGCAGTTACACCCAAGGGAACTATGGCTACACCTTC.

This clonotype was detected many times. The gene calls are TRBV28 and TRBJ2-2, with TRBD1 identical over 8 bases. V dropped 6 bases and J dropped 4; count of bases not matched to a gene: 4. Germline loops: CDR1 MDHEN, CDR2 SYDVKM. The CDR3 runs 14 residues. The CDR3 protein is CASSGQGITGELFF. CDR3 sequence (DNA): TGTGCCAGCAGCGGACAGGGAATCACCGGGGAGCTGTTTTTT.

V is TRBV7-2 and J is TRBJ2-1; perhaps TRBD1 as D (6 bases). Trimming took 2 bases from V and 9 from J, leaving 14 bases between them. The length of the CDR3 is 14 residues. CDR1 and CDR2 (germline): SGHTA, FQGNSA. The CDR3 bases are TGTGCCAGCAGCTTAACTCAGGGGACCGGTGAGCAGTTCTTC. Translation gives CASSLTQGTGEQFF.

This chain uses TRBV5-1 with TRBJ2-2; D not certain. This CDR3 comprises 15 residues. Between the trimmed V and J ends, which lost 4 bases and 6 bases, there was a span of 16 bases. The germline V gene has CDR1 SGHRS and CDR2 YFSETQ. CDR3 region: CASSTPGPVPGELFF. The DNA for the CDR3 is TGCGCCAGCAGCACGCCGGGTCCCGTCCCCGGGGAGCTGTTTTTT.

The J gene is TRBJ2-1, the V gene TRBV14; 9 bases align to TRBD2. Germline V gives CDR1 SGHDN, CDR2 FVKESK. The CDR3 has 17 amino acids. After removal of 2 bases from V and 10 bases from J, the junction contained 15 bases not matched to a gene. CDR3 amino acids: CASSQFPGTSRGTEQFF. In nucleotides, the CDR3 is TGTGCCAGCAGCCAATTTCCCGGGACTAGCCGGGGTACGGAGCAGTTCTTC.

The chain uses TRBV7-2 and TRBJ2-4, with D perhaps given as TRBD1 or TRBD2 (5 bases each). V dropped 5 bases and J dropped 6 bases, with 8 bases sitting between them. CDR3 length: 12 residues. Germline CDR1 reads SGHTA; CDR2 reads FQGNSA. The CDR3 nucleotides read TGTGCCAGCAGCCTAGGGACAAACATTCAGTACTTC. Its protein is CASSLGTNIQYF. The complete variable domain, with remaining parts taken from reference TRBV7-2 and TRBJ2-4, reads GAGVSQSPSNKVTEKGKDVELRCDPISGHTALYWYRQSLGQGLEFLIYFQGNSAPDKSGLPSDRFSAERTGGSVSTLTIQRTQQEDSAVYLCASSLGTNIQYFGAGTRLSVL.

This clonotype was observed a few times. The chain links TRBV11-2 to TRBJ2-1; D call uncertain. This CDR3 spans 13 amino acids. Germline V gene data show CDR1 as SGHAT and CDR2 as FQNNGV. V dropped 6 bases and J dropped 6 bases, with 12 bases sitting between them. The CDR3 reads CASSFSIGNEQFF. Here the CDR3 DNA reads TGTGCCAGCAGTTTTAGTATAGGCAATGAGCAGTTCTTC.

This chain connects TRBV30 to TRBJ2-3; D remains unclear. The CDR3 is 13 residues long. Germline V gene data show CDR1 as GTSNPN and CDR2 as SVGIG (reference sequence). Trimming pared 1 base from V and 2 bases from J, leaving 7 bases between. CDR3 residues: CAWSAGVTDTQYF. The DNA of the CDR3 is TGTGCCTGGAGTGCTGGGGTCACAGATACGCAGTATTTT.

V and J are TRBV10-3 and TRBJ2-3; TRBD2 matches at 7 bases. The CDR3 totals 15 residues. Germline assignment: CDR1 ENHRY and CDR2 SYGVKD. J gave up 1 base and V 9 bases, and 10 bases lay outside the gene matches. The CDR3 protein is CAILEGSGGTDTQYF. As DNA, the CDR3 is TGTGCCATACTCGAGGGAAGCGGGGGCACAGATACGCAGTATTTT.

The gene calls are TRBV28 and TRBJ2-7; a possible D gene is TRBD2 (5 bases). V lost 5 bases and J 1 base, leaving 18 bases between the germline ends. The CDR3 has 16 amino acids. CDR1 is MDHEN and CDR2 is SYDVKM in the germline V gene. The CDR3 region is CASSTGGGSSSYEQYF. CDR3 in DNA: TGTGCCAGCAGTACCGGAGGAGGTTCTTCTTCCTACGAGCAGTACTTC.

V and J are TRBV28 and TRBJ2-3; no firm D call. Per the germline V gene, CDR1 is MDHEN and CDR2 is SYDVKM. The CDR3 extends over 15 amino acids. V was trimmed by 7 bases and J by 1 base, leaving 15 bases between them. The CDR3 region has the DNA TGTGCCAGCACGTTCAGGCAGAGCGGCACAGATACGCAGTATTTT. It encodes CASTFRQSGTDTQYF.

This clonotype showed up just a few times. The rearrangement joins TRBV28 to TRBJ1-1, with D perhaps TRBD1 (6 bases). The CDR3 sequence is 12 residues long. V was cut by 8 bases and J by 10 bases, with 17 bases left in between. Germline CDR1 is MDHEN and CDR2 is SYDVKM. The CDR3 spells CASEKGIGGAFF. CDR3 nucleotides: TGTGCCAGCGAGAAAGGGATAGGGGGAGCTTTCTTT.

The rearrangement links TRBV4-3 to TRBJ2-5, with D possibly matching TRBD1 (6 bases). The CDR3 is made up of 15 amino acids. V lost 1 base and J 4 bases, leaving 13 bases between the germline ends. CDR1 and CDR2 (germline): LGHNA, YSLEER. The CDR3 sequence is CASSQVQGSAETQYF. CDR3 in DNA: TGCGCCAGCAGCCAAGTTCAGGGGTCGGCAGAGACCCAGTACTTC.

This sequence joins TRBV5-1 and TRBJ1-4; possible D gene TRBD1, 6 bases. The CDR3 contains 15 residues. Trimming pared 1 base from V and 5 bases from J, leaving 12 bases between. Germline V lookup: CDR1 SGHRS, CDR2 YFSETQ. The CDR3 coding sequence is TGCGCCAGCAGCTTGCAAACAGGGCCCAATGAAAAACTGTTTTTT. This translates into CASSLQTGPNEKLFF.

This clonotype was detected ten times or more. This chain links TRBV29-1 with TRBJ2-1; TRBD2 matches 8 bases. V shed 7 bases, J shed 9 bases, and the junction held 11 bases outside the gene matches. The germline V gene encodes CDR1 SQVTM and CDR2 ANQGSEA. The CDR3 is 13 residues long. The CDR3 sequence: CSAGGVDGREQFF. CDR3 DNA sequence: TGCAGCGCCGGGGGGGTGGACGGGCGTGAGCAGTTCTTC.

This clonotype occurred many times. In DNA, the CDR3 is TGTGCCAGCAGCCAACAGACTAGCGGGAGACCTAACGAGCAGTACTTC. It specifies CASSQQTSGRPNEQYF. The V call is TRBV6-2 or TRBV6-3, the J call TRBJ2-7, with 12 bases identical to TRBD2. Germline trimming cut 6 bases from V and 5 bases from J; bases unmatched to any gene: 11. Per germline, CDR1 MNHEY and CDR2 SVGEGT. The CDR3 runs to 16 residues.

The V gene is TRBV7-2, the J gene TRBJ2-2; TRBD1 matches 8 bases. This CDR3 has 16 residues. Germline CDR1 and CDR2: SGHTA and FQGNSA. V lost 5 bases, J lost 5 bases, and 10 bases stayed unmatched. The CDR3 is CASSVRTGSRTGELFF. In DNA, the CDR3 is TGTGCCAGCAGCGTTCGGACAGGGTCTCGGACCGGGGAGCTGTTTTTT.

There are a few counts of this clonotype. The chain has TRBV28 and TRBJ1-5; D is unresolved. The CDR3 extends over 12 amino acids. Germline V lookup: CDR1 MDHEN, CDR2 SYDVKM. V lost 6 bases to trimming and J lost 3 bases, with 6 bases between them. The CDR3 coding sequence is TGTGCCAGCAGATGGGACAATCAGCCCCAGCATTTT. Translation: CASRWDNQPQHF.

The chain employs TRBV20-1 and TRBJ2-7; possibly TRBD2 for D (6 bases). V was pared by 5 bases and J by 2 bases, with 10 bases between. The germline V gene has CDR1 DFQATT and CDR2 SNEGSKA (reference sequence). The CDR3 consists of 12 residues. The CDR3 here is CSARDLTYEQYF. The CDR3 coding sequence is TGCAGTGCTCGGGACTTAACCTACGAGCAGTACTTC.

This clonotype was seen more than once but under ten times. The chain couples TRBV12-3 or TRBV12-4 to TRBJ2-4; weak D call: TRBD1 (6 bases). The CDR3 has 13 residues. V lost 4 bases, J lost 7 bases, and 11 bases lay in between. In nucleotides, the CDR3 is TGTGCCAGCAGTTCCACCGACAGGAACATTCAGTACTTC. It translates to CASSSTDRNIQYF.

V is TRBV6-1 and J is TRBJ1-1, with a tentative D call TRBD1 (6 bases). V was trimmed by 7 bases and J by 0 bases, leaving 12 bases between them. The CDR3 has 14 residues. The germline CDR1 and CDR2 sequences are MNHNS and SASEGT. The CDR3 loop reads CASILDSMNTEAFF. In nucleotides, the CDR3 is TGTGCCAGCATTCTGGACAGTATGAACACTGAAGCTTTCTTT.

This clonotype was counted between two and nine times. This chain joins TRBV6-5 and TRBJ1-4; tentatively, D is TRBD1 (5 bases). V was pared by 0 bases and J by 7 bases, with 15 bases between. Germline V lookup: CDR1 MNHEY, CDR2 SVGAGI. The CDR3 runs 16 residues. The CDR3 region is CASSYSPGRAAEKLFF. The CDR3 DNA is TGTGCCAGCAGTTACTCCCCGGGCAGGGCGGCTGAAAAACTGTTTTTT.

This clonotype turned up a few times. An end of the junction differs from the germline gene, which may be a read error. This sequence joins TRBV28 and TRBJ2-1; 8 positions match TRBD2. This CDR3 comprises 16 residues. In germline, CDR1 is MDHEN, CDR2 SYDVKM. The CDR3 region is CASTLAGSVGYNEQFF. The CDR3 DNA sequence: TGTGCCAGCACTTTAGCGGGATCGGTAGGGTACAATGAGCAGTTCTTC.

This clonotype was seen a handful of times. V is TRBV12-3 or TRBV12-4 and J is TRBJ2-3; 7 bases agree with TRBD2. With V trimmed by 3 bases and J by 14 bases, 8 bases remained unmatched. This CDR3 comprises 12 residues. CDR3 loop: CASSFTGGQWYF. CDR3 bases: TGTGCCAGCAGTTTTACGGGAGGTCAGTGGTATTTT.

The rearrangement uses TRBV7-2 and TRBJ2-1; 7 nucleotides match TRBD2. Germline CDR1 SGHTA, CDR2 FQGNSA. The CDR3 is 15 residues long. Trimming removed 6 bases from V and 6 bases from J; junction bases left unmatched: 11. The CDR3 reads CASRVTGGRINEQFF. In DNA form, the CDR3 reads TGTGCCAGCAGGGTGACGGGAGGCCGGATCAATGAGCAGTTCTTC. Variable domain in full (rest from reference TRBV7-2 and TRBJ2-1): GAGVSQSPSNKVTEKGKDVELRCDPISGHTALYWYRQSLGQGLEFLIYFQGNSAPDKSGLPSDRFSAERTGGSVSTLTIQRTQQEDSAVYLCASRVTGGRINEQFFGPGTRLTVL.